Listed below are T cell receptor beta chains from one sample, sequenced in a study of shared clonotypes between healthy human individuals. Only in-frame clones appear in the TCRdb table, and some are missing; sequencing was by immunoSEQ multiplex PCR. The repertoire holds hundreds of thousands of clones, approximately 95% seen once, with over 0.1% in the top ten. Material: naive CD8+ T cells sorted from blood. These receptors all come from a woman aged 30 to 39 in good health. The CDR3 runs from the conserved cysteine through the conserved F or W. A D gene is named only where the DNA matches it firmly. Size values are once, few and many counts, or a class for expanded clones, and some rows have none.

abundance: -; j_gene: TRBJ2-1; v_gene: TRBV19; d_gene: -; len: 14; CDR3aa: CASRGASSYNEQFF; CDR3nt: TGTGCCAGTAGGGGAGCTAGCTCCTACAATGAGCAGTTCTTC
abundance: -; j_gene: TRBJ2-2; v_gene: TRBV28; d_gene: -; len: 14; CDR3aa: CASLTGSGAGELFF; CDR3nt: TGTGCCAGCCTCACCGGGAGTGGTGCCGGGGAGCTGTTTTTT
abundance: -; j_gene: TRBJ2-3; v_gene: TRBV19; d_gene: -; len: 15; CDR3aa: CASSLWGASTDTQYF; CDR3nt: TGTGCCAGTAGTCTATGGGGGGCCAGCACAGATACGCAGTATTTT
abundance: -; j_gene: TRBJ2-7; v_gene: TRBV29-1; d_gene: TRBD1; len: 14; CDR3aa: CSVETRTGSYEQYF; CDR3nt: TGCAGCGTTGAAACCCGGACAGGTTCCTACGAGCAGTACTTC
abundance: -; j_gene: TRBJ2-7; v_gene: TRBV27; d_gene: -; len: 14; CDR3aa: CASSLQGFSYEQYF; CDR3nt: TGTGCCAGCAGTCTACAGGGATTTTCCTACGAGCAGTACTTC
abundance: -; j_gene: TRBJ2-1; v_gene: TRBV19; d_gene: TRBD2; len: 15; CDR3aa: CASSPGTSGFNEQFF; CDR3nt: TGTGCCAGTAGTCCCGGGACTAGCGGATTCAATGAGCAGTTCTTC
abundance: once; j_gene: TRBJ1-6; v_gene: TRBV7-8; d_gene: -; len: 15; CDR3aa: CASSLGGGSNSPLHF; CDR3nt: TGTGCCAGCAGCTTAGGCGGGGGTTCTAATTCACCCCTCCACTTT
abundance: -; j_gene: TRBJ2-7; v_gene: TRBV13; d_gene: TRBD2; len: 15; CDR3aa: CASSLSRLAGREQYF; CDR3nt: TGTGCCAGCAGCTTGTCCCGACTAGCGGGACGGGAGCAGTACTTC
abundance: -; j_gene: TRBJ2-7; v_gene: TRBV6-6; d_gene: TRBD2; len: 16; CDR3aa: CASSGFVREGSYEQYF; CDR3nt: TGTGCCAGCAGTGGGTTTGTCCGGGAGGGCTCCTACGAGCAGTACTTC
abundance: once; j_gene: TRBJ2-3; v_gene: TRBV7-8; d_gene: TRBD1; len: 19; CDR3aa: CASSPWTGVGDGGTDTQYF; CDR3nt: TGTGCCAGCAGCCCTTGGACAGGGGTAGGGGATGGAGGCACAGATACGCAGTATTTT
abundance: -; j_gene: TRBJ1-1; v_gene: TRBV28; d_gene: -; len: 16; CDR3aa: CASTTGPTSMDTEAFF; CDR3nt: TGTGCCAGCACCACAGGACCGACCTCAATGGACACTGAAGCTTTCTTT
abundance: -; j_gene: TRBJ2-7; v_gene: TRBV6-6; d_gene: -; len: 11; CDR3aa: CASSYSIEQYF; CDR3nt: TGTGCCAGCAGTTACTCGATAGAGCAGTACTTC
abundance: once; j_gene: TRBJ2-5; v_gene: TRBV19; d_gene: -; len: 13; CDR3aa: CASRGTSEETQYF; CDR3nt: TGTGCCAGTCGTGGGACCTCAGAAGAGACCCAGTACTTC